These T cell receptor beta chains were read from a single sample in a study of control samples from healthy donors and cancer patients. The assay was immunoSEQ multiplex PCR, and TCRdb's table has in-frame clones only and misses some. This sample has around 80,000 clones, with 87% found just once. The sequencing sample was made of blood. The receptor set was obtained from a man aged 50-60 years in good health. Both conserved end residues are part of each CDR3. A D gene is named only where the DNA matches it firmly. Size is stated for part of the rows, as once, few or many counts, or as a class when the clone is expanded.

V,size,D,J,CDR3,DNA
TRBV10-3,NA,NA,TRBJ1-2,CAISESNDYGYTF,TGTGCCATCAGTGAGTCGAACGATTATGGCTACACCTTC
TRBV10-3,NA,NA,TRBJ2-1,CAIRGDINYNEQFF,TGTGCCATCCGGGGGGACATTAATTACAATGAGCAGTTCTTC
TRBV6-5,NA,TRBD1,TRBJ2-5,CASSYSPTGVGETQYF,TGTGCCAGCAGTTACTCACCTACAGGGGTCGGGGAGACCCAGTACTTC
TRBV6-2/TRBV6-3,NA,TRBD2,TRBJ2-1,CASSYSRLAGGRKNEQFF,TGTGCCAGCAGTTACTCGAGACTAGCGGGAGGGCGGAAAAATGAGCAGTTCTTC
TRBV21-1,medium-sized,NA,TRBJ1-2,CASSRGLHRVGYGYTF,TGTGCCAGCAGCAGGGGATTACACAGGGTCGGGTATGGCTACACCTTC
TRBV19,once,TRBD1,TRBJ1-2,CASSSNPGQGLNYGYTF,TGTGCCAGTTCTTCTAATCCGGGACAGGGTCTTAACTATGGCTACACCTTC
TRBV3-1/TRBV3-2,NA,NA,TRBJ2-3,CASSQLGGESTDTQYF,TGTGCCAGCAGCCAGCTGGGCGGGGAGAGCACAGATACGCAGTATTTT
TRBV28,once,NA,TRBJ2-6,CASSQMEGAANVLTF,TGTGCCAGCAGCCAGATGGAGGGGGCGGCCAACGTCCTGACTTTC
TRBV6-2/TRBV6-3,NA,TRBD2,TRBJ2-5,CASSSRLAKYQETQYF,TGTGCCAGCAGTTCCCGACTAGCTAAGTACCAAGAGACCCAGTACTTC
TRBV4-1,NA,NA,TRBJ2-7,CASSQEETGHYEQYF,TGCGCCAGCAGCCAAGAGGAGACAGGTCACTACGAGCAGTACTTC